This is a list of T cell receptor beta chains from one sample in a study of PD-1 blockade in classical Hodgkin lymphoma. This table comes from immunoSEQ multiplex PCR, and its TCRdb copy is limited to in-frame clones, with some not included. Of 30,000 or so clones listed, roughly 80% are singletons. This material consisted of CD4+ T cells from blood, taken before the fourth cycle of nivolumab. Receptors were obtained from a human donor with classical Hodgkin lymphoma. The conserved cysteine and the conserved F or W are not part of the CDR3 here. The size field is filled for only some rows; it gives once, few, many or a size class.

CDR3aa	j_gene	v_gene	abundance
ASSIAGTSGVGEQF	TRBJ2-1	TRBV28	-
ASSFGQASGTQY	TRBJ2-5	TRBV5-1	-
ASRWTANTGELF	TRBJ2-2	TRBV9	-
ASSVGGLETQY	TRBJ2-5	TRBV5-1	-
ASSRGGPSTDTQY	TRBJ2-3	TRBV23-1	-
ASSTGLGTDTQY	TRBJ2-3	TRBV28	few
ASSYAAGNTEAF	TRBJ1-1	TRBV6-5	-
ASRLPGLAGTEQY	TRBJ2-7	TRBV28	-
ASSRLSTDTQY	TRBJ2-3	TRBV7-9	-
ASSRGQGLPLSEKLF	TRBJ1-4	TRBV5-1	-
ASSFKAGGLSEQY	TRBJ2-7	TRBV11-3	-
ASTQDAASAGELF	TRBJ2-2	TRBV5-1	-
ASSLEGSSGNTIY	TRBJ1-3	TRBV5-1	-
ASREAGGWVGYT	TRBJ1-2	TRBV28	-
ASSPIGPTYEQY	TRBJ2-7	TRBV5-1	few
ASSLVLDRATEAF	TRBJ1-1	TRBV5-5	once